The T cell receptor (beta chain) under discussion was sequenced for a study of T cells in women clearing cervical HPV infection. CDR1 and CDR2 (germline): KGHSH, LQKENI. V was cut by 5 bases and J by 3 bases, with 11 bases left in between. This CDR3 spans 13 amino acids. Concerning this clone itself: Its target is not known. The CDR3 end lies 3 residues beyond the end of the read and is filled in from the germline J gene.

Produced via immunoSEQ multiplex PCR; TCRdb's table is partial and in-frame only. The sample features 36,000 or so clones, with around 3.5% in its top ten. Findings of the study overall: It is unknown whether associations predate infection; no effector/memory or HPV-specific sorting.

The receptor's source is a woman aged 18 to 69 with a cervical HPV16 infection that either progressed to CIN3+ or cleared (not recorded which). V is TRBV18 and J is TRBJ2-7, with a weak D call TRBD2 (5 bases). Sequenced sample: blood buffy coat. The covered CDR3 bases are TGTGCCAGCTCAGCGGGTGAGGGCTACGAG. It is translated as CASSAGEGYE. The full CDR3 is CASSAGEGYEQYF.